These 22 T cell receptor beta chains share one sample of origin, sequenced in a study of beta chain features in type 1 diabetes. These TCRs' antigens remain unknown. The whole isolated RNA underwent reverse transcription, so sequencing captured expressed TCRB transcripts. Data came from immunoSEQ multiplex PCR; TCRdb stores just in-frame clones and leaves some out. The sample includes under 350,000 clones, around 22% of them seen just once. General study points: TCRB CDR3s from Type 1 diabetes patients were moderately but significantly shorter in all four CD4+ subsets.

Specimen: naive CD4+ T cells from blood. All receptors come from a woman aged 25 to 39 with type 1 diabetes.

This rearrangement joins TRBV7-9 to TRBJ2-1; 7 positions agree with TRBD1. CDR3 length: 13 amino acids. Germline-derived CDR1 and CDR2 are SEHNR and FQNEAQ (reference sequence). The V segment lost 5 bases and the J segment 10 bases; nucleotides outside the gene matches: 8. CDR3: CASSPRQGGEQFF. DNA for the CDR3: TGTGCCAGCAGCCCACGACAGGGCGGCGAGCAGTTCTTC.

V and J are TRBV30 and TRBJ1-2; 7 positions match TRBD1. Germline-derived CDR1 and CDR2 are GTSNPN and SVGIG (reference sequence). The CDR3 is 12 amino acids. V trimming: 4 bases; J trimming: 5 bases; junction bases outside the gene matches: 4. The CDR3 protein is CAWTTTGYGYTF. The CDR3 bases are TGTGCCTGGACAACGACAGGGTATGGCTACACCTTC.

This clone was seen only a few times. J is TRBJ2-5 and V is TRBV6-1; 12 bases are a match to TRBD2. The CDR3 runs 15 residues. Germline loops: CDR1 MNHNS, CDR2 SASEGT. V shed 8 bases and J 5 bases; nucleotides not matched to a gene: 9. CDR3 sequence reads: CASVRTSGRKETQYF. The CDR3, as DNA: TGTGCCAGCGTCCGTACTAGCGGGAGGAAGGAGACCCAGTACTTC.

V gene TRBV29-1 combines with J gene TRBJ2-3; D is perhaps TRBD2 (6 bases). This CDR3 is 14 amino acids long. Looked up from germline, CDR1 is SQVTM and CDR2 is ANQGSEA. V dropped 6 bases and J dropped 3 bases, with 16 bases sitting between them. The CDR3 loop reads CSVQTGLLTDTQYF. CDR3 sequence (DNA): TGCAGCGTGCAAACGGGACTTTTGACAGATACGCAGTATTTT.

This clone was counted only a few times. The genes are TRBV4-1 and TRBJ2-2; 10 nucleotides align to TRBD1. CDR1 is MGHRA and CDR2 is YSYEKL in the germline V gene. CDR3 length: 16 residues. With 2 bases clipped from V and 3 bases from J, the junction kept 3 bases outside the gene matches. In nucleotides, the CDR3 is TGCGCCAGCAGCCAATTTGGGACAGGGGACACCGGGGAGCTGTTTTTT. Amino acid sequence: CASSQFGTGDTGELFF.

This sequence joins TRBV5-1 and TRBJ2-3, with 7 bases identical to TRBD2. CDR1 is SGHRS and CDR2 is YFSETQ in the germline V gene. The CDR3 covers 16 residues. The junction had 7 bases not matched to a gene; V was cut back by 2 bases and J by 1 base. DNA for the CDR3: TGCGCCAGCAGCTTACGGTCGCTAGCGGGCACAGATACGCAGTATTTT. Translating gives CASSLRSLAGTDTQYF.

The gene calls are TRBV28 and TRBJ2-3; TRBD1 agrees at 10 bases. The CDR3 is 15 amino acids. Germline CDR1 MDHEN, CDR2 SYDVKM. The V and J ends lost 5 bases and 5 bases, in that order; junction bases with no gene match: 7. DNA of the CDR3: TGTGCCAGCAGTCTGCGACAGGGGGCTGTAGATACGCAGTATTTT. Its translation: CASSLRQGAVDTQYF.

The chain couples TRBV7-2 to TRBJ1-1; weak D call: TRBD1 (6 bases). Trimming removed 5 bases at V and 4 bases at J, with 14 bases between. The CDR3 is 14 amino acids. Germline CDR1 is SGHTA and CDR2 is FQGNSA. CDR3 residues: CASSIRGSGTEAFF. The CDR3 coding sequence is TGTGCCAGCAGCATCAGGGGTTCCGGCACTGAAGCTTTCTTT.

The J gene is TRBJ2-5, the V gene TRBV29-1, with D possibly being TRBD2 (6 bases). Germline values: CDR1 SQVTM, CDR2 ANQGSEA. Trimming pared 1 base from V and 2 bases from J, leaving 8 bases between. CDR3 length: 13 amino acids. CDR3 sequence reads: CSVEGGRQETQYF. The DNA of the CDR3 is TGCAGCGTTGAAGGGGGGAGGCAAGAGACCCAGTACTTC. Full variable domain (rest looked up from reference TRBV29-1 and TRBJ2-5): SAVISQKPSRDICQRGTSLTIQCQVDSQVTMMFWYRQQPGQSLTLIATANQGSEATYESGFVIDKFPISRPNLTFSTLTVSNMSPEDSSIYLCSVEGGRQETQYFGPGTRLLVL.

The V call is TRBV4-1, the J call TRBJ2-1, with TRBD2 matching 13 bases. Germline V gene sequence: CDR1 MGHRA, CDR2 YSYEKL. The CDR3 consists of 18 residues. Germline trimming cut 1 base from V and 7 bases from J; bases unmatched to any gene: 10. In nucleotides, the CDR3 is TGCGCCAGCAGCCAAGGATTACTAGCGGGAGGGTTCAGGAATGAGCAGTTCTTC. Its protein product is CASSQGLLAGGFRNEQFF.

The chain employs TRBV9 and TRBJ2-5; TRBD2 might be the D (5 bases). CDR3 size: 13 residues. The germline V gene has CDR1 SGDLS and CDR2 YYNGEE. The V and J ends lost 1 base and 5 bases respectively, with 9 bases between them. CDR3 protein: CASSVRGSETQYF. As DNA, the CDR3 is TGTGCCAGCAGCGTAAGAGGGAGTGAGACCCAGTACTTC.

The genes are TRBV28 and TRBJ1-1; 8 bases agree with TRBD1. CDR3 size: 15 residues. Trimming at V came to 5 bases and at J to 4 bases, leaving 9 bases not matched to a gene. CDR1 MDHEN and CDR2 SYDVKM come from the germline V gene. DNA of the CDR3: TGTGCCAGCAGTAAGCACAGGGGGGGGATCACTGAAGCTTTCTTT. Protein: CASSKHRGGITEAFF.

The chain employs TRBV19 and TRBJ2-1; D may be TRBD1 (6 bases). The germline gives CDR1 LNHDA, CDR2 SQIVND (reference sequence). CDR3 length: 15 amino acids. Deletions cut 2 bases from V and 5 bases from J, with 13 bases between. CDR3 in amino acids: CASSISPTGNNEQFF. The CDR3 DNA reads as TGTGCCAGTAGTATATCCCCGACAGGAAACAATGAGCAGTTCTTC.

This clone was detected a few times. The chain combines TRBV30 with TRBJ2-3, with D uncertain. This CDR3 has 11 amino acids. Trimming removed 4 bases from V and 5 bases from J, with 7 bases in between. CDR1 and CDR2 from the germline V gene are GTSNPN and SVGIG (reference sequence). The CDR3 region is CAWNSLDTQYF. CDR3 in DNA: TGTGCCTGGAACAGTCTAGATACGCAGTATTTT.

This chain connects TRBV29-1 to TRBJ2-1; tentatively, D is TRBD1 (6 bases). Germline V gives CDR1 SQVTM, CDR2 ANQGSEA. V was cut by 2 bases and J by 2 bases, with 10 bases left in between. The CDR3 is 14 amino acids. This CDR3 reads CSVEYTGTYNEQFF. DNA of the CDR3: TGCAGCGTTGAATATACAGGGACCTACAATGAGCAGTTCTTC.

This clone occurred a few times. The gene calls are TRBV28 and TRBJ2-7; D is ambiguous. This CDR3 comprises 12 residues. Germline CDR1 MDHEN, CDR2 SYDVKM. The germline V and J ends were trimmed by 6 bases and 0 bases, with 6 bases remaining between them. The CDR3 is CASRQSSYEQYF. In DNA, the CDR3 is TGTGCCAGCAGGCAGTCCTCCTACGAGCAGTACTTC. Looking up the rest from reference TRBV28 and TRBJ2-7 gives the full variable domain: DVKVTQSSRYLVKRTGEKVFLECVQDMDHENMFWYRQDPGLGLRLIYFSYDVKMKEKGDIPEGYSVSREKKERFSLILESASTNQTSMYLCASRQSSYEQYFGPGTRLTVT.

The chain links TRBV5-6 to TRBJ2-1, with D possibly TRBD2 on 6 matching bases. V was cut by 0 bases and J by 10 bases, with 17 bases left in between. Germline CDR1 and CDR2: SGHDT and YYEEEE. This CDR3 spans 15 amino acids. The CDR3 region has the DNA TGTGCCAGCAGCTTGGATGTTGGTTGGCGGGACGAGCAGTTCTTC. Amino acid sequence: CASSLDVGWRDEQFF.

This chain connects TRBV30 to TRBJ1-5; weak D call: TRBD1 (5 bases). V shed 8 bases and J shed 6 bases, with 11 bases lying between them. Germline CDR1 and CDR2: GTSNPN and SVGIG (reference sequence). This CDR3 has 11 residues. The CDR3, as DNA: TGTGCCGACCGCGACAGTCAGCCCCAGCATTTT. This gives the protein CADRDSQPQHF.

The chain employs TRBV25-1 and TRBJ1-2, with TRBD1 matching over 7 bases. CDR1 and CDR2 from the germline V gene are MGHDK and SYGVNS. This CDR3 is 15 amino acids long. V was clipped by 2 bases and J by 1 base; unmatched bases: 4. CDR3 region: CASSEVGDSNYGYTF. DNA for the CDR3: TGTGCCAGCAGTGAAGTTGGGGACAGTAACTATGGCTACACCTTC.

The rearrangement links TRBV5-4 to TRBJ2-7; 12 bases agree with TRBD2. The junction had 8 bases not matched to a gene; V was cut back by 5 bases and J by 5 bases. CDR3 length equals 15 residues. CDR1 is SGHNT and CDR2 is YYREEE in the germline V gene (reference sequence). CDR3 sequence: CASSPTSGSSNEQYF. The CDR3 DNA sequence: TGTGCCAGCAGTCCGACTAGCGGGAGTAGCAACGAGCAGTACTTC.

A few counts support this clone. This sample includes further DNA sequences coding for the same CDR3. This sequence joins TRBV5-1 and TRBJ2-7; 15 bases align to TRBD2. Trimming removed 0 bases from V and 2 bases from J; junction bases left unmatched: 0. This CDR3 contains 16 residues. Germline loops: CDR1 SGHRS, CDR2 YFSETQ. In nucleotides, the CDR3 is TGCGCCAGCAGCTTGGGGACTAGCGGGAGGGCCTACGAGCAGTACTTC. This encodes CASSLGTSGRAYEQYF.

This clone was seen a few times. This sequence joins TRBV2 and TRBJ1-1, with unresolved D. This CDR3 has 11 amino acids. V was pared by 2 bases and J by 9 bases, with 7 bases between. The germline V gene has CDR1 SNHLY and CDR2 FYNNEI. The CDR3 DNA follows: TGTGCCAGCAGTGAATGGCAGAAAGCTTTCTTT. It codes for CASSEWQKAFF.